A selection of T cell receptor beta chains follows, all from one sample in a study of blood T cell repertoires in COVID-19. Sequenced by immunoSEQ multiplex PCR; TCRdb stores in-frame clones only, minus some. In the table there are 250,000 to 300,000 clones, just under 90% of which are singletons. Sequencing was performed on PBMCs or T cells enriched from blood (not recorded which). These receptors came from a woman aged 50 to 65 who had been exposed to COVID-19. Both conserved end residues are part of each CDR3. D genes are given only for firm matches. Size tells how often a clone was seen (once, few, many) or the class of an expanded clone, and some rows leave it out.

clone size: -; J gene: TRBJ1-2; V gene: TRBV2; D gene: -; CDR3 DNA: TGTGCCAGCAGTGTGGAGGTTAGGTATGGCTACACCTTC; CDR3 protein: CASSVEVRYGYTF
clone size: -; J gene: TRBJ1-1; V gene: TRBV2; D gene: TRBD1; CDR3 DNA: TGTGCCAGCAGTGAATCGACAGGGGAAGCTTTCTTT; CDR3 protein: CASSESTGEAFF
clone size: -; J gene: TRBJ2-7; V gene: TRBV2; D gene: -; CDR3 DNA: TGTGCCAGCAGCTTAGGGGTTTCTTACGAGCAGTACTTC; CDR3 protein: CASSLGVSYEQYF
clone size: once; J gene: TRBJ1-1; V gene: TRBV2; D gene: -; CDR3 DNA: TGTGCCAGCAGTGAAAGCGCAAAGAGCACCGCTGAAGCTTTCTTT; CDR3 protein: CASSESAKSTAEAFF
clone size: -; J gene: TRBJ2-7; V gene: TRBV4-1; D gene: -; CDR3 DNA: TGCGCCAGCAGCCGAGACGGGCAGGGCCATTCCTACGACGAGCAGTACTTC; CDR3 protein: CASSRDGQGHSYDEQYF
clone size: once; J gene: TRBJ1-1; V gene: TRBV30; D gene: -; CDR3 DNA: TGTGCCTGGATATCAGGGTCGAACACTGAAGCTTTCTTT; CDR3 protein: CAWISGSNTEAFF
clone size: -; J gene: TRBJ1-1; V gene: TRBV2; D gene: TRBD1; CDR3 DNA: TGTGCCAGCAGTGGACAGGGCATAGGGGTCCCCGAAGCTTTCTTT; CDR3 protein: CASSGQGIGVPEAFF
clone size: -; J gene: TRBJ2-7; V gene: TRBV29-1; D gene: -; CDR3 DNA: TGCAGCGTTGAGGGTCTAGCCTCCGAGCAGTACTTC; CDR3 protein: CSVEGLASEQYF
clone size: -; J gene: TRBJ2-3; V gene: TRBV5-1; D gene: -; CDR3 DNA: TGCGCCAGCAGCGCGCCGGACACGGATACGCAGTATTTT; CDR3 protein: CASSAPDTDTQYF
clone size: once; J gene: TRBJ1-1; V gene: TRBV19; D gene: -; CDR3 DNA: TGTGCCAGTAGTATTAGCCCCAGCCCTGAAGCTTTCTTT; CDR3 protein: CASSISPSPEAFF
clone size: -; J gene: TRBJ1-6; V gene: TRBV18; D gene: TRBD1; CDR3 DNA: TGTGCCAGCTCACCCTATGGACAGGGGAGAGGGTCCTATAATTCACCCCTCCACTTT; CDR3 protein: CASSPYGQGRGSYNSPLHF
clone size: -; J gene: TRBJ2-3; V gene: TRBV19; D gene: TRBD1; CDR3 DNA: TGTGCCAGTAGTCATCAGGGGGCCGGGGCAGATACGCAGTATTTT; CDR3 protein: CASSHQGAGADTQYF
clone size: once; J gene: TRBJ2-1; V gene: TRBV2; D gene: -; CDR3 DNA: TGTGCCAGCAGACAGAGCTCCTACAATGAGCAGTTCTTC; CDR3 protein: CASRQSSYNEQFF
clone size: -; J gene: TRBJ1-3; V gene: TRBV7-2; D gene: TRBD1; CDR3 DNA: TGTGCCAGCAGCCGGGACAGGGGCTCTGGAAACACCATATATTTT; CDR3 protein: CASSRDRGSGNTIYF
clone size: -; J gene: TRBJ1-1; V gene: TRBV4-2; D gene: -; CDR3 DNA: TGTGCCAGCAGCCCTTCGGTGAACACTGAAGCTTTCTTT; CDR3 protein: CASSPSVNTEAFF
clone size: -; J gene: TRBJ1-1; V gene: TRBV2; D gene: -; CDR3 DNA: TGTGCCAGCAGGGGCCTAGGGGGGAACACTGAAGCTTTCTTT; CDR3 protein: CASRGLGGNTEAFF
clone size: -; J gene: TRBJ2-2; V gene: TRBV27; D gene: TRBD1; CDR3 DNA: TGTGCCAGCAGCCCCCAGGGACAGTTGAACACCGGGGAGCTGTTTTTT; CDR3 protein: CASSPQGQLNTGELFF
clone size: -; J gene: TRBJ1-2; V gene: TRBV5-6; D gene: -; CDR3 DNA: TGTGCCAGCAGCCCCGGGGGGGGTGGCTACACCTTC; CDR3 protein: CASSPGGGGYTF
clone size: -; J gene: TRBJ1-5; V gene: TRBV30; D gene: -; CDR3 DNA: TGTGCCTCGACCCAGACAGCTTATAGCAATCAGCCCCAGCATTTT; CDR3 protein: CASTQTAYSNQPQHF
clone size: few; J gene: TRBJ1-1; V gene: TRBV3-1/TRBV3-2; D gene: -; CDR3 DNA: TGTGCCAGCAGCCAAGCCGGGAGTTGGGCTGAAGCTTTCTTT; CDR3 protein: CASSQAGSWAEAFF
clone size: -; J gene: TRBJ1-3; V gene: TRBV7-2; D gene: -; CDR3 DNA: TGTGCCAGCAGCTTAGATCCAGGGGCCCTCTTCAATCCTGGAAACACCATATATTTT; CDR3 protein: CASSLDPGALFNPGNTIYF
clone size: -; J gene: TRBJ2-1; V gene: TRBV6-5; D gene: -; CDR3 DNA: TGTGCCAGCTTCGTGTCTCTGAATGAGCAGTTCTTC; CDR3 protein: CASFVSLNEQFF
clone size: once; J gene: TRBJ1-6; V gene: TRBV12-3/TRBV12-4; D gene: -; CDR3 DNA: TGTGCCAGCAGATCCCGGGGGTACTTGCCCCTCCACTTT; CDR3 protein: CASRSRGYLPLHF
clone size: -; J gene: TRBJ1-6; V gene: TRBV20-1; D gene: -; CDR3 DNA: TGCAGTGCTAGTCGAGGGGGGGATTCACCCCTCCACTTT; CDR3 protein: CSASRGGDSPLHF
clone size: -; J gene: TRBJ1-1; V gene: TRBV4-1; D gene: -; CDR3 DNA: TGCGCCAGCAGCCAAGATACAGCTGAAGCTTTCTTT; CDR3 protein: CASSQDTAEAFF
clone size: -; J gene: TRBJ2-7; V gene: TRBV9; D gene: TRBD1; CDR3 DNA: TGTGCCAGCAGCGTAGATACAGGGGGACCCTACGAGCAGTACTTC; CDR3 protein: CASSVDTGGPYEQYF
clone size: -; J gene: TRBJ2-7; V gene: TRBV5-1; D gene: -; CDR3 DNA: TGCGCCAGCAGCTCATCACTGAGCGAGCAGTACTTC; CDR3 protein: CASSSSLSEQYF
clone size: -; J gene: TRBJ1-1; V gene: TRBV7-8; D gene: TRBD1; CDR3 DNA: TGTGCCAGCAGCCTCGGGACAGGGGGGATGAACACTGAAGCTTTCTTT; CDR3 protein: CASSLGTGGMNTEAFF
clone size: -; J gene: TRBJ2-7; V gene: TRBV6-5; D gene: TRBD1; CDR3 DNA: TGTGCCAGCAGGCAGACAGGGTCTGGAGGCGAGCAGTACTTC; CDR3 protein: CASRQTGSGGEQYF
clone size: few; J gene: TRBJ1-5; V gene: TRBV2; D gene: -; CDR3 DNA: TGTGCCAGCAGGGGAGATCTAGGGCAGCCCCAGCATTTT; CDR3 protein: CASRGDLGQPQHF
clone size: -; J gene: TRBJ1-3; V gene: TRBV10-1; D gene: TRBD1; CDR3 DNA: TGCGCCAGCACCGGGGTCGGGACAGGGCCTCAAATTCCGGGAAACACCATATATTTT; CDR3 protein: CASTGVGTGPQIPGNTIYF
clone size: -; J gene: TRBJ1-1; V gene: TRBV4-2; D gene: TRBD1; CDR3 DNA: TGTGCCAGCAGCCCGCTCCGGGGCAGTGGGACAGTCGCCGGCACTGAAGCTTTCTTT; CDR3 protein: CASSPLRGSGTVAGTEAFF
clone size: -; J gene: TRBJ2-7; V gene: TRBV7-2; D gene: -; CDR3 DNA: TGTGCCAGCAGCTTAGCGGGACACCCCTCCTACGAGCAGTACTTC; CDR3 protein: CASSLAGHPSYEQYF
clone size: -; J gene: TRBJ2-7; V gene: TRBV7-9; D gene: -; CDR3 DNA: TGTGCCAGCAGCCTCCAGGGACTTCCTTACGAGCAGTACTTC; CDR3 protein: CASSLQGLPYEQYF
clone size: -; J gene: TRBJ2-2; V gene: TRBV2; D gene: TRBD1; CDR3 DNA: TGTGCCGGGGACAGGGTTACCGGGGAGCTGTTTTTT; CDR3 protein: CAGDRVTGELFF
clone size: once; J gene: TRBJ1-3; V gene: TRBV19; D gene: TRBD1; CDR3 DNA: TGTGCCAGTTATAACAGGGGATCCGGAAACACCATATATTTT; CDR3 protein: CASYNRGSGNTIYF
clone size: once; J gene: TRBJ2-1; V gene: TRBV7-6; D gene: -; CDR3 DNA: TGTGCCAGCAGCTTAGCGCTAGGGGGGGCGTTTAATGAGCAGTTCTTC; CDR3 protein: CASSLALGGAFNEQFF
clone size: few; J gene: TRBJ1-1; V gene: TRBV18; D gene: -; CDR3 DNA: TGTGCCAGCTCACAGGACAGACTGAACACTGAAGCTTTCTTT; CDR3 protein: CASSQDRLNTEAFF
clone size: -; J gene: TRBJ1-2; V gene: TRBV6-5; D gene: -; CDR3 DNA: TGTGCCAGCAGTATTAGGAAAGAGGATGGCTACACCTTC; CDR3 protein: CASSIRKEDGYTF
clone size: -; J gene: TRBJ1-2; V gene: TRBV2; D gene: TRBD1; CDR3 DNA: TGTGCCAGCAGGGCCGGGACAGGGAGTAACTATGGCTACACCTTC; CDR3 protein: CASRAGTGSNYGYTF
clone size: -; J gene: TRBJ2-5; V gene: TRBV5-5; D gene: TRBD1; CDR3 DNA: TGTGCCAGCAGCTCCACTATACACAGGGGCCAAGAGACCCAGTACTTC; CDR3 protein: CASSSTIHRGQETQYF
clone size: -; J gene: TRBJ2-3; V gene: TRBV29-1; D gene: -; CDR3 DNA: TGCAGCGTTGATTACGGAGGGGGCACAGATACGCAGTATTTT; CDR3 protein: CSVDYGGGTDTQYF
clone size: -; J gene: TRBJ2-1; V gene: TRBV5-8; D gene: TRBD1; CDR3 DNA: TGTGCCAGCAGCAGGACTGGGACAGGGGGATCCTACAATGAGCAGTTCTTC; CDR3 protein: CASSRTGTGGSYNEQFF
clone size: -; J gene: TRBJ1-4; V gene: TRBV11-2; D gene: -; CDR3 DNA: TGTGCCAGCAGCGCGGGACGGCTAAATGAAAAACTGTTTTTT; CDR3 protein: CASSAGRLNEKLFF
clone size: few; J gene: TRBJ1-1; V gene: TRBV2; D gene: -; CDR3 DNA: TGTGCCAGCAGTGAAATGGTATTGAGGGTATTGCCGATGAACACTGAAGCTTTCTTT; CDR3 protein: CASSEMVLRVLPMNTEAFF
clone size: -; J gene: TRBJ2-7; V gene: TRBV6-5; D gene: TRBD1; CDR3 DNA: TGTGCCAGCGACAGGGACAGAGGCGAGCAGTACTTC; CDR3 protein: CASDRDRGEQYF
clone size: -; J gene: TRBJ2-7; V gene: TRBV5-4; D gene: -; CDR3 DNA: TGTGCCAGCTCCTTTGCCGGGGGCTACGAGCAGTACTTC; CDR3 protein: CASSFAGGYEQYF
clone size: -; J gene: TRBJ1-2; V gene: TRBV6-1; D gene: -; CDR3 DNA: TGTGCCAGCAGTGAATTTTGGCAGAACTATGGCTACACCTTC; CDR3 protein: CASSEFWQNYGYTF
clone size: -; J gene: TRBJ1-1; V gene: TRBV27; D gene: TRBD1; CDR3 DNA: TGTGCCAGCAGACCCGGGACAGGGTATCGGAGAACTGAAGCTTTCTTT; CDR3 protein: CASRPGTGYRRTEAFF
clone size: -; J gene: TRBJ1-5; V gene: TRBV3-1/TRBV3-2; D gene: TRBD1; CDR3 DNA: TGTGCCAGCAGCCATACAGGGGTGGGTAGGCCCCAGCATTTT; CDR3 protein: CASSHTGVGRPQHF